One sample yielded the 17 T cell receptor beta chains listed below, sequenced in a study of technical replicates of blood from several donors. Generated by immunoSEQ multiplex PCR, the TCRdb table keeps only in-frame clones and is missing some. The repertoire holds approximately 95,000 clones, with approximately 95% as singletons. Sequenced sample: T cells isolated from PBMCs. These receptors originate from a human donor in good health.

The J gene is TRBJ2-7, the V gene TRBV11-2; D may be TRBD2 (5 bases). Germline V gene sequence: CDR1 SGHAT, CDR2 FQNNGV. Trimming pared 0 bases from V and 3 bases from J, leaving 15 bases between. The CDR3 sequence is 16 residues long. The CDR3 DNA reads as TGTGCCAGCAGCTTAGATCTCACGGGGATGATCTACGAGCAGTACTTC. Amino acids: CASSLDLTGMIYEQYF.

This rearrangement joins TRBV4-2 to TRBJ2-1; 11 nucleotides line up with TRBD2. The CDR3 has 20 residues. V gave up 3 bases and J gave up 6 bases; unmatched junction bases: 19. Per germline, CDR1 LGHNA and CDR2 YNFKEQ. The CDR3 is CASSHPPGLAVNPVVNEQFF. In DNA, the CDR3 is TGTGCCAGCAGCCATCCACCGGGACTAGCGGTTAACCCAGTTGTCAATGAGCAGTTCTTC.

The V gene is TRBV2, the J gene TRBJ1-2; TRBD1 is a possible D gene (6 bases). The germline CDR1 and CDR2 sequences are SNHLY and FYNNEI. The CDR3 spans 15 residues. Trimming removed 3 bases from V and 4 bases from J, with 15 bases in between. The CDR3 spells CASSDPLQGSYGYTF. In nucleotides, the CDR3 is TGTGCCAGCAGTGACCCGCTTCAGGGGTCCTATGGCTACACCTTC.

The chain links TRBV29-1 to TRBJ1-2; D may be TRBD1 (5 bases). This CDR3 is built from 14 residues. Trimming took off 3 bases at V and 5 bases at J, with 16 bases between the two ends. From germline, CDR1 is SQVTM and CDR2 ANQGSEA. This CDR3 is CSVDGGDLLYGYTF. The CDR3 DNA reads as TGCAGCGTTGATGGGGGGGACTTACTGTATGGCTACACCTTC.

The V gene is TRBV2, the J gene TRBJ2-3; D is unresolved. The CDR3 loop spans 11 amino acids. Germline V gene data show CDR1 as SNHLY and CDR2 as FYNNEI. With 8 bases removed from V and 2 bases from J, the gap between germline ends came to 5 bases. For the CDR3, the DNA is TGTGCCAGCTCCTACACAGATACGCAGTATTTT. Protein sequence: CASSYTDTQYF.

The chain employs TRBV29-1 and TRBJ2-1, with no clear D. There are 11 residues in the CDR3. Trimming cost V 5 bases and J 7 bases, with 9 bases left between them. The germline V gene has CDR1 SQVTM and CDR2 ANQGSEA. CDR3 amino acids: CSVHLGNEQFF. The CDR3 bases are TGCAGCGTTCACCTAGGAAATGAGCAGTTCTTC.

The count of this clone is one. The chain uses TRBV11-2 and TRBJ2-3; D remains unclear. V lost 5 bases to trimming and J lost 6 bases, with 6 bases between them. CDR3 length: 11 amino acids. Germline V gene lookup returns CDR1 SGHAT and CDR2 FQNNGV. The CDR3 DNA reads as TGTGCCAGCAGCCCCCTCGATACGCAGTATTTT. Encoded protein: CASSPLDTQYF.

This chain uses TRBV30 with TRBJ2-1; 7 bases match TRBD2. V gave up 4 bases and J gave up 5 bases; unmatched junction bases: 14. The CDR3 is 16 residues long. The V gene's germline CDR1 is GTSNPN and CDR2 SVGIG (reference sequence). The CDR3 here is CAWNPRDYRINNEQFF. CDR3 coding DNA: TGTGCCTGGAACCCTCGGGACTACCGAATCAACAATGAGCAGTTCTTC.

The chain couples TRBV4-2 to TRBJ2-1; 14 bases are a match to TRBD2. Germline V gives CDR1 LGHNA, CDR2 YNFKEQ. J lost 15 bases, V lost 2 bases, and 9 bases had no gene match. This CDR3 comprises 15 residues. CDR3 nucleotide sequence: TGTGCCAGCAGCCAAACAGGACTAGCGGGAGGAGCGATGTTCTTC. It codes for CASSQTGLAGGAMFF.

V is TRBV27 and J is TRBJ2-2, with no clear D. This CDR3 has 14 residues. Germline V gene sequence: CDR1 MNHEY, CDR2 SMNVEV (reference sequence). V lost 7 bases, J lost 0 bases, and 9 bases lay in between. CDR3 nucleotide sequence: TGTGCCAGCAAATACCTATCGAACACCGGGGAGCTGTTTTTT. It codes for CASKYLSNTGELFF.

This clone was seen only once. The chain links TRBV5-4 to TRBJ2-7, with D hard to call. The V and J ends lost 2 bases and 0 bases respectively, with 9 bases between them. The germline gives CDR1 SGHNT, CDR2 YYREEE (reference sequence). The CDR3 covers 14 residues. CDR3 nucleotides: TGTGCCAGCAGCTTCGGTAGGAGCTCCTACGAGCAGTACTTC. Translated: CASSFGRSSYEQYF.

The chain links TRBV28 to TRBJ2-1; D may be TRBD2 (5 bases). The V and J ends lost 3 bases and 1 base respectively, with 13 bases between them. In germline, CDR1 is MDHEN, CDR2 SYDVKM. The CDR3 is 16 amino acids. CDR3 DNA sequence: TGTGCCAGCAGTTTTCCCGGGGTTTCTTCCTACAATGAGCAGTTCTTC. Protein sequence: CASSFPGVSSYNEQFF.

The V gene is TRBV30, the J gene TRBJ2-1; 13 nucleotides align to TRBD2. Germline V gene data show CDR1 as GTSNPN and CDR2 as SVGIG (reference sequence). The CDR3 has 15 amino acids. J lost 9 bases, V lost 2 bases, and 7 bases had no gene match. CDR3 sequence (DNA): TGTGCCTGGAGTCTCCGGACTAGCGGGAGATCTGAGCAGTTCTTC. This codes for CAWSLRTSGRSEQFF.

This rearrangement joins TRBV2 to TRBJ1-4; D remains ambiguous. This CDR3 is built from 12 residues. V was clipped by 8 bases and J by 6 bases, with 10 bases between them. Looked up from germline, CDR1 is SNHLY and CDR2 is FYNNEI. Here the CDR3 reads CASGQAYEKLFF. In nucleotides, the CDR3 is TGTGCCAGCGGCCAGGCTTATGAAAAACTGTTTTTT.

The rearrangement uses TRBV4-1 and TRBJ1-1, with D hard to call. The germline gives CDR1 MGHRA, CDR2 YSYEKL. V was trimmed by 1 base and J by 7 bases, leaving 7 bases between them. The CDR3 length is 12 residues. CDR3 sequence (DNA): TGCGCCAGCAGCCAAGTGGGCGATGAAGCTTTCTTT. This translates into CASSQVGDEAFF.

The CDR3 reads CASRQGAHYYNEQFF. CDR3 in DNA: TGTGCCAGTAGGCAGGGGGCCCACTACTACAATGAGCAGTTCTTC. V usage is TRBV19 and J usage is TRBJ2-1, with TRBD1 identical over 8 bases. This CDR3 has 15 residues. Germline V gene lookup returns CDR1 LNHDA and CDR2 SQIVND (reference sequence). V trimming: 6 bases; J trimming: 3 bases; junction bases outside the gene matches: 7.

The V gene is TRBV29-1, the J gene TRBJ2-1; 8 bases are shared with TRBD2. This CDR3 is 14 amino acids long. After removal of 6 bases from V and 0 bases from J, the junction contained 4 bases not matched to a gene. Germline V gene lookup returns CDR1 SQVTM and CDR2 ANQGSEA. CDR3 residues: CSVASGSSYNEQFF. CDR3 bases: TGCAGCGTCGCAAGCGGGAGCTCCTACAATGAGCAGTTCTTC.